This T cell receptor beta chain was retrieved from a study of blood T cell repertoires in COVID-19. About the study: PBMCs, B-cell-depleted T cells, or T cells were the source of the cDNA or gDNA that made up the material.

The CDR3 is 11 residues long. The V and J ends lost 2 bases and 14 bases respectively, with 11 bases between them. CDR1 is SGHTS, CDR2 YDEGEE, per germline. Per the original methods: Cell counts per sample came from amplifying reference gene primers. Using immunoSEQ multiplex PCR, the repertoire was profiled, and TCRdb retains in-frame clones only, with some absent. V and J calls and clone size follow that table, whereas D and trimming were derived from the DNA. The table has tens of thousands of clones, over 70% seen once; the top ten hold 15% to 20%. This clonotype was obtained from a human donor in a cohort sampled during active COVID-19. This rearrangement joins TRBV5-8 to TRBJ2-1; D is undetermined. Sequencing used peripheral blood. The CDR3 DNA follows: TGTGCCAGCAGCTTTGGGCCCCTTGAGTTCTTC. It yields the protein CASSFGPLEFF.